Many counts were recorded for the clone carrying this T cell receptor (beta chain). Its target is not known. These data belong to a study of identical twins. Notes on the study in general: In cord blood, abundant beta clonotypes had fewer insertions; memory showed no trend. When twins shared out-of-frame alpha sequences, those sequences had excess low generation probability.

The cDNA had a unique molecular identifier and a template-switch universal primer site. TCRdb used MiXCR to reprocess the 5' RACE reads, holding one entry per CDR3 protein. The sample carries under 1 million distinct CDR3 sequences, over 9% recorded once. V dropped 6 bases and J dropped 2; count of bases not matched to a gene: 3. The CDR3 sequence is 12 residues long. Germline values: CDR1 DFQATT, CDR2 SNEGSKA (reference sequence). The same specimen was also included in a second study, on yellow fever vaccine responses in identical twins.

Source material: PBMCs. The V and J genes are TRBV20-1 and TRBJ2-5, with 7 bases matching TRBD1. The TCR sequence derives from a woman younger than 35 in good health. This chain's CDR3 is CSAPDRQETQYF. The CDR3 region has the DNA TGCAGTGCGCCGGACAGGCAAGAGACCCAGTACTTC.